This T cell receptor beta chain was identified during a study of blood T cells in healthy people across ages. This clonotype was picked up a small number of times. The V gene end was trimmed by 6 bases and the J gene end by 13 bases; junction bases not matched to a gene: 13. Germline-derived CDR1 and CDR2 are MNHEY and SMNVEV (reference sequence). The CDR3 has 13 amino acids. Primers used in a second PCR of roughly 7 to 12 cycles were a sample-barcoded 5' primer and a J-beta primer mix. MiXCR, run by TCRdb on the 5' RACE reads, gives a single entry per CDR3 protein. The profile covers roughly 700,000 distinct CDR3 sequences, with approximately 49% appearing a single time and around a third taken by the ten largest.

The TCR comes from a woman aged 55-70 years in good health. The V call is TRBV27, the J call TRBJ1-2, with TRBD1 identical over 8 bases. Sequenced input: blood. Here the CDR3 DNA reads TGTGCCAGCAGCTACGACAGGGGCAGCGATCTCACCTTC. Protein sequence: CASSYDRGSDLTF.